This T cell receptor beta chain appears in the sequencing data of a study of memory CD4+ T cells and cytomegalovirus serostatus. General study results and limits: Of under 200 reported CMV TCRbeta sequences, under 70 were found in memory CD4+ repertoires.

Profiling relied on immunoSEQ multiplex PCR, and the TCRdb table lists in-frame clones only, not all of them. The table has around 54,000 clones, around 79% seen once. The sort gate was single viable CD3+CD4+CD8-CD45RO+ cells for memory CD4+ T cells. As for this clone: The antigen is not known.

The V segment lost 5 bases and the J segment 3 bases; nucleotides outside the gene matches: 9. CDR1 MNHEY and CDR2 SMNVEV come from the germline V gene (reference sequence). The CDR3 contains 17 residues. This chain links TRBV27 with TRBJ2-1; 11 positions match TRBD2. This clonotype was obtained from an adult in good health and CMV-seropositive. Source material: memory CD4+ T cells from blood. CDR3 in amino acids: CASSKAGTSGDYNEQFF. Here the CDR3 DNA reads TGTGCCAGCAGTAAGGCCGGGACTAGCGGTGACTACAATGAGCAGTTCTTC.